This passage covers 8 T cell receptor beta chains from one sample sequenced in a study of CD8 T cells in ankylosing spondylitis. TCRdb processed the 5' RACE reads anew with MiXCR; each CDR3 protein has one entry. The repertoire holds 100,000 to 150,000 distinct CDR3 sequences, with 7% as singletons. Sequencing input: blood, either unsorted or a sorted T cell fraction (not recorded which). The receptor set was obtained from a male donor with ankylosing spondylitis or in good health (not recorded which).

The V and J genes are TRBV5-6 and TRBJ1-5, with TRBD1 identical over 8 bases. V shed 4 bases, J shed 3 bases, and the junction held 9 bases outside the gene matches. This CDR3 is built from 16 residues. Germline assignment: CDR1 SGHDT and CDR2 YYEEEE. CDR3 protein: CASSRGTGEVNQPQHF. For the CDR3, the DNA is TGTGCCAGCAGCCGCGGGACAGGCGAAGTCAATCAGCCCCAGCATTTT.

This clonotype came up once. This sequence may be a read error, since a much larger clone differs from it by one base. This rearrangement joins TRBV29-1 to TRBJ2-5; 11 nucleotides match TRBD2. Germline values: CDR1 SQVTM, CDR2 ANQGSEA. The CDR3 covers 11 residues. The CDR3: CSVGSSGGKFF. CDR3 nucleotide sequence: TGCAGCGTGGGCTCTAGCGGGGGGAAGTTCTTC.

At least ten counts were recorded for this clonotype. The chain's CDR3 is CASSLEGGIRANEQFF. Here the CDR3 DNA reads TGTGCCAGCAGCTTGGAGGGAGGGATCAGGGCCAATGAGCAGTTCTTC. V usage is TRBV5-4 and J usage is TRBJ2-1; 7 bases match TRBD2. J lost 6 bases, V lost 0 bases, and 9 bases had no gene match. CDR3 length: 16 residues. CDR1 SGHNT and CDR2 YYREEE come from the germline V gene (reference sequence).

This clonotype was observed at least ten times. This chain links TRBV5-1 with TRBJ1-1; TRBD1 aligns across 9 bases. This CDR3 has 15 residues. Germline CDR1 reads SGHRS; CDR2 reads YFSETQ. The V gene end was trimmed by 4 bases and the J gene end by 4 bases; junction bases not matched to a gene: 8. CDR3: CASSEPDRGGTEAFF. In nucleotides, the CDR3 is TGCGCCAGCAGCGAACCGGACAGGGGCGGCACTGAAGCTTTCTTT.

This clonotype was picked up many times. The chain couples TRBV12-3 or TRBV12-4 to TRBJ1-1; D ambiguous. CDR3 length equals 13 residues. V gave up 2 bases and J gave up 2 bases, with 6 bases separating them. As DNA, the CDR3 is TGTGCCAGCAGTTTACTCCGTAACACTGAAGCTTTCTTT. Protein sequence: CASSLLRNTEAFF.

This clonotype showed up many times. V usage is TRBV5-6 and J usage is TRBJ1-1; 9 bases match TRBD1. The CDR3 loop spans 16 amino acids. Germline V gene lookup returns CDR1 SGHDT and CDR2 YYEEEE. The ends lost 7 bases at V and 1 base at J; junction bases unmatched: 11. The CDR3 DNA reads as TGTGCCAGCGCGCCCTGGACAGGGGTGGGGAACACTGAAGCTTTCTTT. It specifies CASAPWTGVGNTEAFF.

This clonotype was detected many times. The J gene is TRBJ2-3, the V gene TRBV5-1; D might be TRBD2 (7 bases). CDR1 SGHRS and CDR2 YFSETQ come from the germline V gene. CDR3 length: 15 residues. Trimming cost V 1 base and J 3 bases, with 12 bases left between them. The CDR3, as DNA: TGCGCCAGCAGCTTGTTAGGGGGGGCAACAGATACGCAGTATTTT. Its translation is CASSLLGGATDTQYF.

This clonotype showed up many times. The gene calls are TRBV15 and TRBJ2-6; possible D gene TRBD2, 5 bases. V was shortened by 0 bases and J by 0 bases, with 6 bases between the two germline ends. The germline CDR1 and CDR2 sequences are LNHNV and YYDKDF (reference sequence). This CDR3 has 16 residues. The CDR3 nucleotides are TGTGCCACCAGCAGAGAACGGGGCTCTGGGGCCAACGTCCTGACTTTC. Translation gives CATSRERGSGANVLTF.